The T cell receptor (beta chain) described here comes from a study of blood T cell repertoires in COVID-19. Whole-study context: The study drew acute and convalescent COVID-19 samples from the United States, Italy and Spain.

Cohort 3 donors were reported recovered after two negative PCRs, clearance, or symptom resolution. Germline CDR1 and CDR2: SGHAT and FQNNGV. With V trimmed by 5 bases and J by 8 bases, 17 bases remained unmatched. This CDR3 region has 17 residues. Sequenced by immunoSEQ multiplex PCR; TCRdb stores in-frame clones only, minus some. Here the sample spans more than 300,000 clones, around 83% being singletons. The sequencing sample was made of PBMCs or T cells enriched from blood (not recorded which). This sequence originates from a woman between 50 and 59 years old who had recovered from COVID-19. The V call is TRBV11-2, the J call TRBJ2-1, with 8 bases identical to TRBD2. CDR3 DNA sequence: TGTGCCAGCAGCCTCAATTACCCGGTGCGGGAGGTTCATGAGCAGTTCTTC. It yields the protein CASSLNYPVREVHEQFF.